The entry that follows covers one T cell receptor beta chain sequence. The data derive from a study of blood T cell repertoires in COVID-19. Produced via immunoSEQ multiplex PCR; TCRdb's table is partial and in-frame only. The profile shows about 300,000 clones, about nine tenths of them singletons. V trimming: 7 bases; J trimming: 6 bases; junction bases outside the gene matches: 8. The germline V gene has CDR1 MNHEY and CDR2 SVGAGI. The CDR3 sequence is 14 residues long. The specimen was PBMCs or T cells enriched from blood (not recorded which). The gene calls are TRBV6-5 and TRBJ2-2; 7 bases line up with TRBD2. The sequence came from a man aged 25-40 years who had recovered from COVID-19. The CDR3 bases are TGTGCCAGCACCCTGGGAGGGTCGGCCGGGGAGCTGTTTTTT. Its translation is CASTLGGSAGELFF.